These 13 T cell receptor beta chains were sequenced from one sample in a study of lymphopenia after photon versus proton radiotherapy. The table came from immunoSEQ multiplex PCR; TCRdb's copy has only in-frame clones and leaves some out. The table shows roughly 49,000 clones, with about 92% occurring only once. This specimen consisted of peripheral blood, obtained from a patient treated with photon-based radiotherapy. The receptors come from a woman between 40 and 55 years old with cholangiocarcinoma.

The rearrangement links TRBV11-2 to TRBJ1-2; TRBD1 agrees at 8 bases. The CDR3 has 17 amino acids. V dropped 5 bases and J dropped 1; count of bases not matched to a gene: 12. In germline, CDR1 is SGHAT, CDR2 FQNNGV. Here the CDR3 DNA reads TGTGCCAGCAGCCCGCCTGACAGGGGAACTTTTAACTATGGCTACACCTTC. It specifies CASSPPDRGTFNYGYTF.

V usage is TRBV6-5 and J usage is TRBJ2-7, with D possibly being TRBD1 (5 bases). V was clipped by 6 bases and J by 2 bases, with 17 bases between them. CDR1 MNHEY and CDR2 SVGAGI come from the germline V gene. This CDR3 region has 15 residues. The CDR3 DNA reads TGTGCCAGCAGGGCTTATGTTGACAGAGCCTACGAGCAGTACTTC. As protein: CASRAYVDRAYEQYF.

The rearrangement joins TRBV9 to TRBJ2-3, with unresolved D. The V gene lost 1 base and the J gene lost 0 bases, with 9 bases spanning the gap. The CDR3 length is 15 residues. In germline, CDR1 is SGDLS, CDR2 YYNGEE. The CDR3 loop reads CASSVTGSSTDTQYF. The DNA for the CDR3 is TGTGCCAGCAGCGTAACGGGCTCTAGCACAGATACGCAGTATTTT.

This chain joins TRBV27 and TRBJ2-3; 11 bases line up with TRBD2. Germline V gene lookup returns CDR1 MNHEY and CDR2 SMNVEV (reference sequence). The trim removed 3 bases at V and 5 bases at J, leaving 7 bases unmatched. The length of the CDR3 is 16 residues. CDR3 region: CASSFRLAGGRDTQYF. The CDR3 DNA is TGTGCCAGCAGTTTCAGGCTAGCGGGAGGAAGAGATACGCAGTATTTT.

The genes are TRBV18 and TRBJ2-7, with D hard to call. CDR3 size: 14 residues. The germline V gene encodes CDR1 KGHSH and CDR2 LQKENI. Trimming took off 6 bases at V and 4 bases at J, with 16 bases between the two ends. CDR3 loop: CASSPNRLQYEQYF. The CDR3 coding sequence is TGTGCCAGCTCTCCGAATCGACTCCAGTACGAGCAGTACTTC.

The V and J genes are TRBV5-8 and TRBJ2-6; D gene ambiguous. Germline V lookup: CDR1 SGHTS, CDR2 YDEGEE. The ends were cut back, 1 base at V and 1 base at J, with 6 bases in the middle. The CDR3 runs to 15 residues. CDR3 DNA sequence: TGTGCCAGCAGCTTGTGGCTATCTGGGGCCAACGTCCTGACTTTC. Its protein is CASSLWLSGANVLTF.

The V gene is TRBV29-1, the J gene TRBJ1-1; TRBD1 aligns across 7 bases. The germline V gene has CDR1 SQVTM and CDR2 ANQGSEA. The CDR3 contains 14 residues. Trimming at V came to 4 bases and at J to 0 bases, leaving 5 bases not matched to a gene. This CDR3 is CSVAAGGLNTEAFF. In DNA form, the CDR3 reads TGCAGCGTTGCGGCAGGGGGACTGAACACTGAAGCTTTCTTT.

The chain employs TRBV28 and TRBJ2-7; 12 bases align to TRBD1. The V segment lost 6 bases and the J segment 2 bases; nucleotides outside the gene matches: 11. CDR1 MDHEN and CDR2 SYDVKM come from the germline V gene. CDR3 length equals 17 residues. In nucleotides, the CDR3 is TGTGCCAGCAGGCCGGGACAGGGGGCGCTGAAGCCCTACGAGCAGTACTTC. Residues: CASRPGQGALKPYEQYF. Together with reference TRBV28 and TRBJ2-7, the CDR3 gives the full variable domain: DVKVTQSSRYLVKRTGEKVFLECVQDMDHENMFWYRQDPGLGLRLIYFSYDVKMKEKGDIPEGYSVSREKKERFSLILESASTNQTSMYLCASRPGQGALKPYEQYFGPGTRLTVT.

CDR3 bases: TGCGCCAGCAGCTCAGACCCCCACGGGGAGCAGTTCTTC. Translating it yields CASSSDPHGEQFF. The chain has TRBV5-1 and TRBJ2-1; D unresolved. Trimming removed 3 bases at V and 10 bases at J, with 14 bases between. The germline V gene encodes CDR1 SGHRS and CDR2 YFSETQ. This CDR3 comprises 13 residues.

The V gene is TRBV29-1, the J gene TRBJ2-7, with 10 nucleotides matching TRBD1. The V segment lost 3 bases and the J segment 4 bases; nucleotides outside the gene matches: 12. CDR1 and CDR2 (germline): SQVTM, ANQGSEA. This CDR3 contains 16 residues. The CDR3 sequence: CSVETPPDRGSYEQYF. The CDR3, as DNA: TGCAGCGTTGAGACCCCCCCGGACAGGGGGTCATACGAGCAGTACTTC.

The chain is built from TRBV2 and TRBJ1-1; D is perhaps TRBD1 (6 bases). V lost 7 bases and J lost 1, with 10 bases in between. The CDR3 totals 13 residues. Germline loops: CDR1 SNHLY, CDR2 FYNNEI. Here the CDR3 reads CASNLGQNTEAFF. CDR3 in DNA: TGTGCCAGCAACCTGGGACAGAACACTGAAGCTTTCTTT.

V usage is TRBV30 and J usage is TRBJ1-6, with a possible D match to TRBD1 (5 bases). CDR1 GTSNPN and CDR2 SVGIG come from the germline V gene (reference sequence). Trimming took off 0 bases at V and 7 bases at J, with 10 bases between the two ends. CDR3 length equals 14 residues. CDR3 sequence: CAWSVGGENSPLHF. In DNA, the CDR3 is TGTGCCTGGAGTGTTGGAGGGGAGAATTCACCCCTCCACTTT.

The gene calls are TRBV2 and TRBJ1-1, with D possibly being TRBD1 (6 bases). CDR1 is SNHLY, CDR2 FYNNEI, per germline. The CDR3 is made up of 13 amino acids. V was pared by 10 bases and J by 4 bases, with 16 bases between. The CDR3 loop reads CATSQGGLTEAFF. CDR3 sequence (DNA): TGTGCCACCTCACAGGGTGGCCTCACTGAAGCTTTCTTT.